This paragraph reports one T cell receptor beta chain. Its cognate antigen has yet to be identified. No base quality information exists; no much larger clone differs at one position. Stable Graves' hyperthyroidism was defined as the absence of progression to ophthalmopathy over 18 months of follow-up. Hyperthyroidism patients were newly diagnosed, had a disease duration of under 2 months, and were aged 18 to 65 years. The study excluded patients with uncontrolled infections, other autoimmune diseases, pregnancy or lactation. Diagnoses were established on the basis of clinical symptoms, serum thyroxine and TRAb, thyroid ultrasound, and orbital computed tomography. PBMCs were isolated from 7.5 to 10 ml of fresh peripheral blood by Ficoll-Paque density gradient centrifugation. Total RNA was extracted with Trizol reagent, and quality was checked on an Agilent 2100 Bioanalyzer. Relative to germline, V is 5 bases shorter and J is 3 bases shorter, with 16 bases between their ends. The germline V gene specifies MNHNS as CDR1 and SASEGT as CDR2. From its cysteine to its phenylalanine, the CDR3 spans 15 amino acids. Only the CDR3 part of the read is kept: 45 bases, read in frame from the first base.

The TCR beta CDR3 regions were amplified from the RNA transcripts. A first-round RT-PCR of the TCR CDR3 used the HTBI primer set with the Qiagen OneStep RT-PCR kit. Libraries were constructed in a second round of multiplex PCR, after which size selection and purification were carried out. Paired-end sequencing of the libraries was performed with 100 bp reads on an Illumina HiSeq2000. From the authors' description of their analysis: SOAPnuke was used to process the raw data, removing reads that contained adapters or uncalled bases, had a mean Phred below 15, or lacked an exact match to the constant primer or identifier. High-quality paired reads were merged using COPE v1.2.5, and each unique nucleotide sequence was defined as a clonotype. MiTCR v1.1 was used to align clonotypes to the IMGT TRBV, TRBD and TRBJ reference segments. The analysis was restricted to V-J combinations with a frequency above 0.0001, which together covered 99% to 99.2% of the repertoires. A TCS score was defined as the ratio of F50 (clonal expansion) to E x V (chaos), with BLOSUM62-based TCRdist applied between CDR3 peptides within each V-J. Welch's t-statistics and random forest reduced approximately 520 V-J features to about 13, which were used in a naive Bayes classifier (R e1071). TCRdb cleaned the public reads at Q25 with fastp, built clones with MiXCR and kept in-frame beta chains. Every entry covers one CDR3 protein and lists the most common genes and DNA from its rows. The V and J calls were not made by the authors but by TCRdb's processing. The sample profile shows approximately 520,000 distinct CDR3 sequences; under 25% of them were found once. The ten top clones hold more than 25% of the sample.

This sample was included in a study of T cells in Graves' hyperthyroidism and ophthalmopathy (dated by TCRdb to about 2019). With regard to the full study: Peripheral blood samples were taken at initial diagnosis, before any treatment was given. The roughly 100 discovery patients were randomly divided into training and test sets at a 7:3 ratio. Thyroid tissue and blood T-cell repertoires from roughly 6 Graves' hyperthyroidism patients were also compared in the study. Whether ophthalmopathy could be predicted prospectively was tested in an independent validation cohort made up of roughly 19 hyperthyroidism patients plus 17 patients who later progressed to ophthalmopathy. Once sampling was done, hyperthyroidism patients were given methimazole at a starting dose of 30 mg daily, whereas ophthalmopathy patients were given high-dose intravenous methylprednisolone. To identify TCR V-J signatures that set the groups apart, the researchers used a discovery cohort of 90 to 100 patients, made up of 43 with Graves' ophthalmopathy and 57 with stable Graves' hyperthyroidism. TCR Vbeta CDR3 sequencing of some 140 peripheral blood samples (approximately 44 ophthalmopathy, 75 hyperthyroidism and 17 progressor patients) is reported in the paper.

What the study reported, not specific to this receptor: Most expanded thyroid clonotypes (frequency above 0.001) were also detected in blood, suggesting blood repertoires may reflect thyroid immune responses. Sample size was not statistically predetermined, and blinding of investigators to group allocation was not performed. A 13 V-J signature model separated ophthalmopathy from stable hyperthyroidism, with approximately 86% sensitivity and 81.08% specificity in cross-validation and 80%/75% in testing. In validation, the model predicted progression to ophthalmopathy with approximately 71% sensitivity and less than 75% specificity, a median of 6.5 months before onset.

The specimen was blood. The chain is assembled from TRBV6-1 and TRBJ1-2; TRBD1 is perhaps the D gene, given 5 matching bases. This receptor was obtained from a man younger than 30 with Graves' hyperthyroidism. The CDR3: CASSPWGGWDYGYTF. The base sequence is TGTGCCAGCAGTCCCTGGGGGGGGTGGGACTATGGCTACACCTTC.